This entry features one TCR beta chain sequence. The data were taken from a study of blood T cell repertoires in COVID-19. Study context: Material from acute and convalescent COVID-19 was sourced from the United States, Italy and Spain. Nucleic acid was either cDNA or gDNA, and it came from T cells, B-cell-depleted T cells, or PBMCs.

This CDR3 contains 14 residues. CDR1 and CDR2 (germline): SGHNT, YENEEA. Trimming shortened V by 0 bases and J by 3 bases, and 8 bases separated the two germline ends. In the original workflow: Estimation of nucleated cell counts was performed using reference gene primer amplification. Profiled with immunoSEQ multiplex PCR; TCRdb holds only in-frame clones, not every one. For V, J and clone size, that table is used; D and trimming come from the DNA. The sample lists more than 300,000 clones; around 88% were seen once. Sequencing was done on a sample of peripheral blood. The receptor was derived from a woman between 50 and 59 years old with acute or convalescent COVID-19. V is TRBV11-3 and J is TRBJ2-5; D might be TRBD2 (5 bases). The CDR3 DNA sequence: TGTGCCAGCAGCTTAGATTACGGGGAAGAGACCCAGTACTTC. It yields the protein CASSLDYGEETQYF.